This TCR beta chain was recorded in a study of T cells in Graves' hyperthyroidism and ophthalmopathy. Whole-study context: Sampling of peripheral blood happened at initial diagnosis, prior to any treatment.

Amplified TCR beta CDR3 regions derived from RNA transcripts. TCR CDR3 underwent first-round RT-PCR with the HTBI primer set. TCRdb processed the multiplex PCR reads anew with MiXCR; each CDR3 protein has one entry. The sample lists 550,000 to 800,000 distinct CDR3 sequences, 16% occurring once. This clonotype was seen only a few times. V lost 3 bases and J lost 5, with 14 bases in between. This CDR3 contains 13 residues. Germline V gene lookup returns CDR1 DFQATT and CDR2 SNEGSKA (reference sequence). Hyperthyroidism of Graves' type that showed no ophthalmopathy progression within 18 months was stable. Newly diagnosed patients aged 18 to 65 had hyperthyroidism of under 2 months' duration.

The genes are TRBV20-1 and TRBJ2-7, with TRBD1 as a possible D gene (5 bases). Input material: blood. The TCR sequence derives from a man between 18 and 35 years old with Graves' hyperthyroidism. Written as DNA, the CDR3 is TGCAGTGCTAGCGGCAGGGTTGGGAACGAGCAGTACTTC. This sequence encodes CSASGRVGNEQYF.